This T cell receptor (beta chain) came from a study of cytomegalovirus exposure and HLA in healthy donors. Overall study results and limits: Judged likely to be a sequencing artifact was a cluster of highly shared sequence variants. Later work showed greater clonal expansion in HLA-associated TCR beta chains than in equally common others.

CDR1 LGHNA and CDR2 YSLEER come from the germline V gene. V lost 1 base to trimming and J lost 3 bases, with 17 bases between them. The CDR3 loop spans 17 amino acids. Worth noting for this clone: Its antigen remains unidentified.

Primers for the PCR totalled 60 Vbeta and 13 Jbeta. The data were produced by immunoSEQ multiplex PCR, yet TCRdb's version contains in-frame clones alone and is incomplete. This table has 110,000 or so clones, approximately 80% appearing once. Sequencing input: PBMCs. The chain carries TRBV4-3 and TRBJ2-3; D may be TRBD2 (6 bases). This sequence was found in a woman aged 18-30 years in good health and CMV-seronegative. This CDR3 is CASSQVLLLGGTDTQYF. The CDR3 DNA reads TGCGCCAGCAGCCAAGTCCTTTTGTTGGGGGGTACAGATACGCAGTATTTT.